These T cell receptor beta chains were read from a single sample in a study of response to subunit inactivated influenza vaccine. Using its own MiXCR run on the RT-PCR reads, TCRdb lists one record per CDR3 protein. The data hold roughly 570,000 distinct CDR3 sequences, with 10% to 15% observed a single time. Sample: PBMCs from blood, taken more than 35 days after vaccination. The receptors were sampled from a man aged 45 to 65 who received an inactivated influenza vaccine. The CDR3 runs from the conserved cysteine through the conserved F or W. The D gene is left open where the match is weak. For some rows the clone size is stated as once, few or many, or as a class when expanded; others skip it.

>NA|TRBV2|14|TRBJ1-1|NA
CASTADTENTEAFF
TGTGCCAGCACCGCCGACACCGAAAACACTGAAGCTTTCTTT
>few|TRBV12-3/TRBV12-4|14|TRBJ1-1|TRBD1
CASSSGQGDTEAFF
TGTGCCAGCAGTTCCGGACAGGGGGACACTGAAGCTTTCTTT
>few|TRBV20-1|11|TRBJ1-2|NA
CSADRGGGYTF
TGCAGTGCGGACCGCGGGGGAGGCTACACCTTC
>NA|TRBV14|14|TRBJ1-6|NA
CASRPGQYNSPLHF
TGTGCCAGCAGACCGGGACAATATAATTCACCCCTCCACTTT
>NA|TRBV2|13|TRBJ2-3|NA
CASRDRGTDTQYF
TGTGCCAGCCGGGACCGAGGCACAGATACGCAGTATTTT
>few|TRBV12-3/TRBV12-4|15|TRBJ1-1|NA
CASSFDRRTNTEAFF
TGTGCCAGCAGTTTCGACAGGAGGACTAACACTGAAGCTTTCTTT
>few|TRBV5-1|16|TRBJ2-4|TRBD1
CASSLDRGSAKNIQYF
TGCGCCAGCAGCTTGGACAGGGGATCGGCCAAAAACATTCAGTACTTC
>many|TRBV12-3/TRBV12-4|21|TRBJ1-6|TRBD1
CASSLSTLTPGTGGRASPLHF
TGTGCCAGCAGTCTATCAACCCTAACACCCGGGACAGGGGGTAGGGCTTCACCCCTCCACTTT
>NA|TRBV12-3/TRBV12-4|15|TRBJ2-7|TRBD2
CASSPGLAGRYEQYF
TGTGCCAGCAGTCCAGGACTAGCGGGGCGCTACGAGCAGTACTTC
>few|TRBV11-2|15|TRBJ2-5|NA
CASSLDARWRETQYF
TGTGCCAGCAGCTTAGATGCGCGGTGGAGAGAGACCCAGTACTTC
>NA|TRBV20-1|13|TRBJ2-7|TRBD1
CSAPRQGSYEQYF
TGCAGTGCTCCCCGACAGGGCTCCTACGAGCAGTACTTC
>NA|TRBV10-2|16|TRBJ1-1|TRBD1
CASSESRTGRNTEAFF
TGCGCCAGCAGTGAGTCGAGGACAGGGAGGAACACTGAAGCTTTCTTT
>NA|TRBV7-9|14|TRBJ2-7|TRBD1
CASSFDRAPYEQYF
TGTGCCAGCAGCTTTGACAGGGCTCCCTACGAGCAGTACTTC
>NA|TRBV7-6|16|TRBJ2-1|TRBD2
CASSLAVGGVYNEQFF
TGTGCCAGCAGCTTAGCCGTGGGGGGGGTATACAATGAGCAGTTCTTC
>many|TRBV5-1|15|TRBJ2-1|TRBD2
CASSLLAGGQDEQFF
TGCGCCAGCAGCTTGTTAGCGGGAGGGCAGGATGAGCAGTTCTTC
>many|TRBV5-1|13|TRBJ2-7|NA
CASSLGGDYEQYF
TGCGCCAGCAGCTTGGGGGGAGACTACGAGCAGTACTTC
>few|TRBV5-5|10|TRBJ2-3|NA
CASTGTMEYF
TGTGCCAGCACCGGGACAATGGAGTATTTT
>few|TRBV7-9|15|TRBJ1-6|NA
CASSQGGIYNSPLHF
TGTGCCAGCAGCCAGGGAGGCATTTATAATTCACCCCTCCACTTT
>few|TRBV24-1|16|TRBJ2-5|TRBD1
CATSDALDRPQETQYF
TGTGCCACCAGTGACGCTCTGGACAGGCCGCAAGAGACCCAGTACTTC
>few|TRBV11-2|15|TRBJ2-7|NA
CASSLAGVNSYEQYF
TGTGCCAGCAGCTTAGCGGGAGTGAACTCCTACGAGCAGTACTTC
>NA|TRBV5-1|15|TRBJ2-1|NA
CASSFGFGEYNEQFF
TGCGCCAGCAGCTTTGGTTTCGGAGAATACAATGAGCAGTTCTTC
>few|TRBV24-1|15|TRBJ2-3|NA
CATSDFTSSTDTQYF
TGTGCCACCAGTGATTTTACTAGCAGCACAGATACGCAGTATTTT
>NA|TRBV5-1|13|TRBJ1-1|TRBD1
CATRDSLNTEAFF
TGCGCCACTAGGGACAGCTTGAACACTGAAGCTTTCTTT
>few|TRBV21-1|16|TRBJ1-2|NA
CASSSDGQALGYGYTF
TGTGCCAGCAGCTCTGATGGGCAGGCTCTTGGCTATGGCTACACCTTC
>few|TRBV10-3|16|TRBJ2-4|TRBD1
CAISEMAGGTKNIQYF
TGTGCCATCAGTGAGATGGCAGGGGGAACCAAAAACATTCAGTACTTC
>few|TRBV11-2|15|TRBJ2-2|TRBD1
CASRSGTGKTGELFF
TGTGCCAGCAGATCCGGGACAGGGAAAACCGGGGAGCTGTTTTTT
>many|TRBV4-1|17|TRBJ1-1|TRBD1
CASSQPGQRRRTTEAFF
TGCGCCAGCAGCCAACCGGGACAGCGACGAAGAACCACTGAAGCTTTCTTT
>few|TRBV10-3|14|TRBJ2-2|NA
CAISPGTYTGELFF
TGTGCCATCAGTCCCGGGACGTACACCGGGGAGCTGTTTTTT
>NA|TRBV27|15|TRBJ2-7|TRBD1
CASIRRDRVSIEQYF
TGTGCCAGCATCCGGCGGGACAGGGTATCGATAGAGCAGTACTTC
>NA|TRBV3-1|18|TRBJ2-7|NA
CASSQGQGGTTWTYEQYF
TGTGCCAGCAGCCAAGGACAGGGAGGTACTACATGGACCTACGAGCAGTACTTC
>NA|TRBV7-8|16|TRBJ2-1|TRBD2
CASSPRTSGTHNEQFF
TGTGCCAGCAGCCCCCGGACTAGCGGGACCCACAATGAGCAGTTCTTC
>NA|TRBV27|15|TRBJ1-6|TRBD1
CASRNAGTANSPLHF
TGTGCCAGCAGAAACGCCGGGACAGCAAATTCACCCCTCCACTTT
>NA|TRBV20-1|16|TRBJ2-2|TRBD2
CSAREASGGNTGELFF
TGCAGTGCTAGAGAAGCTAGCGGGGGGAACACCGGGGAGCTGTTTTTT
>few|TRBV12-3/TRBV12-4|15|TRBJ2-7|TRBD1
CASSLFGQGPSEQYF
TGTGCCAGCAGTTTATTCGGACAGGGGCCTAGCGAGCAGTACTTC
>few|TRBV20-1|14|TRBJ2-1|TRBD2
CSASETSGSNEQFF
TGCAGTGCTAGCGAGACTAGCGGGAGCAATGAGCAGTTCTTC